This T cell receptor beta chain was found in a study of blood T cell repertoires in COVID-19. Study summary: The origin of the acute and convalescent COVID-19 samples was the United States, Italy and Spain. The cDNA or gDNA used as material had been derived from T cells, B-cell-depleted T cells, or PBMCs.

Germline CDR1 LNHDA, CDR2 SQIVND (reference sequence). V was cut by 1 base and J by 1 base, with 8 bases left in between. The length of the CDR3 is 14 residues. In the original workflow: Estimates of nucleated cell counts were drawn from the amplification of reference gene primers. Libraries were prepared by immunoSEQ multiplex PCR; TCRdb keeps only in-frame clonotypes and omits some of them. V and J calls and clone size are those listed in that table; D and trimming were worked out from the DNA. The sample holds 100,000 to 150,000 clones, approximately 80% seen once. The rearrangement joins TRBV19 to TRBJ2-7, with a weak D call TRBD2 (6 bases). The TCR was taken from a man aged 35-49 years with active or convalescent COVID-19. Material: peripheral blood. CDR3 sequence: CASSIGTISYEQYF. For the CDR3, the DNA is TGTGCCAGTAGTATAGGGACTATATCCTACGAGCAGTACTTC.